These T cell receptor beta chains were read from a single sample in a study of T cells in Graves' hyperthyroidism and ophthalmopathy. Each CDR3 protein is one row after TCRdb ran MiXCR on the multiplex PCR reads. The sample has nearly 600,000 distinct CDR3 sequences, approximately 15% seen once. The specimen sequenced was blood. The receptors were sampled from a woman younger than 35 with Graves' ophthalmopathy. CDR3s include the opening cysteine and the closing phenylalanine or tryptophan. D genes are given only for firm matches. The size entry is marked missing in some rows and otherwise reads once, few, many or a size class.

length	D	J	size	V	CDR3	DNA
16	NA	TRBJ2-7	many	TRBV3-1	CASSQSLDYLIYEQYF	TGTGCCAGCAGCCAATCGTTGGACTACCTCATCTACGAGCAGTACTTC
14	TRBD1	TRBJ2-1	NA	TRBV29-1	CSVAGTGINNEQFF	TGCAGCGTCGCCGGGACAGGGATCAACAATGAGCAGTTCTTC
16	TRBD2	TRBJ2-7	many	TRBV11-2	CASSLGLAFGLVQQYF	TGTGCCAGCAGCTTAGGATTGGCGTTTGGACTAGTCCAGCAGTACTTC
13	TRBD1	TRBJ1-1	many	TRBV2	CATMTGPDTEAFF	TGTGCCACTATGACAGGGCCCGACACTGAAGCTTTCTTT
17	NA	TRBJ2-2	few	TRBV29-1	CSVSSGQPYANTGELFF	TGCAGCGTTTCTAGCGGACAGCCCTACGCGAACACCGGGGAGCTGTTTTTT
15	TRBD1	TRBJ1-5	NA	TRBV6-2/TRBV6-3	CASSYPTGGIRPQHF	TGTGCCAGCAGTTACCCGACAGGGGGCATTCGGCCCCAGCATTTT
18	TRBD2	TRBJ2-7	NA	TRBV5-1	CASSPGLAGGPNSYEQYF	TGCGCCAGCAGCCCTGGACTAGCGGGAGGGCCAAACTCCTACGAGCAGTACTTC
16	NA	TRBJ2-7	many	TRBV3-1	CASSQDNWAGADEQYF	TGTGCCAGCAGCCAAGATAATTGGGCAGGGGCGGACGAGCAGTACTTC
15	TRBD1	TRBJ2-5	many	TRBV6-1	CASSEQGQLQETQYF	TGTGCCAGCAGTGAGCAGGGACAGCTCCAAGAGACCCAGTACTTC
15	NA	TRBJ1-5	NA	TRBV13	CASSLRGQIDQPQHF	TGTGCCAGCAGCTTAAGGGGACAAATCGATCAGCCCCAGCATTTT
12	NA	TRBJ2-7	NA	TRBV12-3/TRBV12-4	CASSLAPNEQYF	TGTGCCAGCAGTCTAGCCCCCAACGAGCAGTACTTC
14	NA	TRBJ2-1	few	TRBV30	CAWTTLSGYNEQFF	TGTGCCTGGACTACGCTTTCGGGGTACAATGAGCAGTTCTTC
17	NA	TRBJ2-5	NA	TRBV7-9	CASSQTRQGGLQETQYF	TGTGCCAGCAGCCAAACAAGACAAGGGGGTTTACAAGAGACCCAGTACTTC
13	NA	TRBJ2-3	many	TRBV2	CATLPRHVDTQYF	TGTGCCACCCTCCCTCGCCACGTAGATACGCAGTATTTT
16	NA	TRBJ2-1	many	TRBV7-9	CASSSPSGRTYNEQFF	TGTGCCAGCAGCTCACCTTCGGGGCGTACCTACAATGAGCAGTTCTTC